Listed below are T cell receptor beta chains from one sample, sequenced in a study of shared clonotypes between healthy human individuals. Only in-frame clones appear in the TCRdb table, and some are missing; sequencing was by immunoSEQ multiplex PCR. The data hold 2 million to 2.5 million clones, with approximately 90% observed a single time. What was sequenced was naive CD4+ T cells from PBMCs. These receptors came from a man between 18 and 35 years old in good health. Some clones in this sample may be carry-over from other donors' samples. Each CDR3 is given with its conserved first and last residue. D genes are given only for firm matches. The listing skips clone size in some rows; elsewhere it reads once, few, many or a size class.

v_gene	j_gene	abundance	d_gene	CDR3aa	CDR3nt
TRBV5-4	TRBJ2-4	-	-	CASSADRENIQYF	TGTGCCAGCAGCGCGGACAGAGAAAACATTCAGTACTTC
TRBV10-3	TRBJ2-7	-	-	CAITRDWSYEQYF	TGTGCCATCACCCGGGACTGGTCCTACGAGCAGTACTTC
TRBV7-2	TRBJ2-4	-	TRBD2	CASSLAQGASGSGGNIQYF	TGTGCCAGCAGCTTAGCCCAAGGGGCTAGCGGGAGCGGTGGAAACATTCAGTACTTC
TRBV6-5	TRBJ2-7	-	-	CASSVSYEQYF	TGTGCCAGCAGTGTCTCCTACGAGCAGTACTTC
TRBV19	TRBJ1-2	-	-	CASRPVGQANYGYTF	TGTGCCAGTAGGCCAGTGGGGCAAGCTAACTATGGCTACACCTTC
TRBV7-6	TRBJ2-7	-	-	CASSFSGSLSGEQYF	TGTGCCAGCAGCTTTTCCGGGAGCCTGAGTGGGGAGCAGTACTTC
TRBV30	TRBJ1-2	-	-	CAWSASNYGYTF	TGTGCCTGGAGTGCCAGTAACTATGGCTACACCTTC
TRBV2	TRBJ1-1	few	-	CASSEMVNTEAFF	TGTGCCAGCAGTGAAATGGTGAACACTGAAGCTTTCTTT
TRBV9	TRBJ2-1	-	TRBD1	CASSVALGQGDNEQFF	TGTGCCAGCAGCGTGGCCCTGGGACAGGGGGACAATGAGCAGTTCTTC
TRBV11-2	TRBJ2-1	-	TRBD2	CASSAGGKVNEQFF	TGTGCCAGCAGCGCGGGGGGGAAGGTGAATGAGCAGTTCTTC
TRBV5-5	TRBJ1-2	-	-	CASSQFLQGYGYTF	TGTGCCAGCAGCCAATTCCTCCAGGGTTATGGCTACACCTTC
TRBV18	TRBJ1-2	-	TRBD1	CASSPTGSRYGYTF	TGTGCCAGCTCACCGACAGGGTCGCGGTATGGCTACACCTTC